The 21 T cell receptor beta chains listed next were all sequenced from one sample in a study of blood T cell repertoires in COVID-19. The repertoire was sequenced with immunoSEQ multiplex PCR; TCRdb's copy has only in-frame clones and lacks some. Of approximately 66,000 clones in the sample, less than 85% are singletons; the top ten hold approximately 24%. Sample: peripheral blood. The receptors here all came from a man in his 60s with acute or convalescent COVID-19.

This clone was counted a few times. The V gene is TRBV5-1, the J gene TRBJ2-1, with D perhaps TRBD2 (5 bases). Germline assignment: CDR1 SGHRS and CDR2 YFSETQ. The CDR3 consists of 15 residues. Trimming pared 1 base from V and 6 bases from J, leaving 14 bases between. This chain's CDR3 is CASSLSATAGNEQFF. The DNA of the CDR3 is TGCGCCAGCAGCTTGTCGGCGACGGCGGGCAATGAGCAGTTCTTC.

This clone was counted a single time. The chain recombines TRBV30 with TRBJ2-1; D is undetermined. This CDR3 spans 14 amino acids. Germline V gene sequence: CDR1 GTSNPN, CDR2 SVGIG (reference sequence). As DNA, the CDR3 is TGTGCAGCACCCAAGCAACCCGCCCACAATGAGCAGTTCTTC. Translation gives CAAPKQPAHNEQFF. Supplemented by reference TRBV30 and TRBJ2-1, the full variable domain reads SQTIHQWPATLVQPVGSPLSLECTVEGTSNPNLYWYRQAAGRGLQLLFYSVGIGQISSEVPQNLSASRPQDRQFILSSKKLLLSDSGFYLCAAPKQPAHNEQFFGPGTRLTVL.

This chain connects TRBV19 to TRBJ1-6; TRBD1 matches 9 bases. CDR3 size: 18 residues. CDR1 LNHDA and CDR2 SQIVND come from the germline V gene (reference sequence). V was clipped by 2 bases and J by 8 bases; unmatched bases: 13. The CDR3 reads CASSISLGRTGDYSPLHF. As DNA, the CDR3 is TGTGCCAGTAGTATAAGTCTAGGGCGGACAGGGGATTATTCACCCCTCCACTTT.

This clone was seen just once. The rearrangement joins TRBV23-1 to TRBJ2-2; 7 bases are shared with TRBD1. TRBV23-1 is annotated as an ORF whose role is uncertain. There are 15 residues in the CDR3. Trimming at V came to 6 bases and at J to 5 bases, leaving 9 bases not matched to a gene. The CDR3 DNA reads TGCGCCAGCAGCTTTCCGGGACAGCGAACCGGGGAGCTGTTTTTT. It translates to CASSFPGQRTGELFF.

As DNA, the CDR3 is TGTGCCAGCAGCTTAGGGTCCGGGCAAGAGACCCAGTACTTC. Protein: CASSLGSGQETQYF. The gene calls are TRBV7-9 and TRBJ2-5; D is unclear. Germline V gene data show CDR1 as SEHNR and CDR2 as FQNEAQ (reference sequence). The CDR3 length is 14 residues. Trimming removed 1 base at V and 2 bases at J, with 8 bases between.

The chain combines TRBV6-1 with TRBJ2-7; D is undetermined. Trimming left V 2 bases short and J 0 bases short, with 8 bases between. CDR1 and CDR2 (germline): MNHNS, SASEGT. The CDR3 covers 14 residues. The CDR3 spells CASSETLNSYEQYV. DNA of the CDR3: TGTGCCAGCAGTGAAACTCTGAACTCCTACGAGCAGTACGTC.

This clone was seen only a few times. This rearrangement joins TRBV29-1 to TRBJ2-1, with 10 bases matching TRBD2. This CDR3 spans 14 amino acids. V trimming: 6 bases; J trimming: 0 bases; junction bases outside the gene matches: 2. The germline V gene has CDR1 SQVTM and CDR2 ANQGSEA. The CDR3 loop is CSVTSGDSYNEQFF. DNA for the CDR3: TGCAGCGTAACTAGCGGGGACTCCTACAATGAGCAGTTCTTC.

Here the CDR3 DNA reads TGTGCCAGCAGCTCAACTGCTCAGGGCTACGAGCAGTACTTC. The encoded protein is CASSSTAQGYEQYF. The chain links TRBV7-3 to TRBJ2-7; tentatively, D is TRBD1 (5 bases). From germline, CDR1 is SGHTA and CDR2 FQGTGA. V shed 4 bases and J shed 3 bases, with 13 bases lying between them. This CDR3 comprises 14 residues.

This chain links TRBV11-1 with TRBJ1-2, with 9 bases identical to TRBD1. The CDR3 spans 14 residues. The germline V gene encodes CDR1 SGHAT and CDR2 FQDESV (reference sequence). Unmatched junction bases numbered 14, after V lost 5 bases and J lost 13 bases. The CDR3 here is CASSSPGQGSAGTF. The CDR3 DNA follows: TGTGCCAGCAGCAGTCCGGGACAGGGATCGGCGGGCACCTTC.

In its sample, this clone was seen once. The rearrangement joins TRBV19 to TRBJ2-7; D is possibly TRBD2 (6 bases). Germline-derived CDR1 and CDR2 are LNHDA and SQIVND (reference sequence). The CDR3 length is 14 residues. V gave up 3 bases and J gave up 2 bases, with 11 bases separating them. The CDR3 nucleotides read TGTGCCAGTAGTATGACTAGTTCCCCCTACGAGCAGTACTTC. It translates to CASSMTSSPYEQYF.

The rearrangement links TRBV19 to TRBJ2-6; perhaps TRBD2 as D (5 bases). The V gene's germline CDR1 is LNHDA and CDR2 SQIVND (reference sequence). The V end lost 3 bases, the J end lost 2 bases, and 17 bases lay between the germline ends. The CDR3 is made up of 18 amino acids. CDR3 in DNA: TGTGCCAGTAGTATTCGGTTTTCGACCGGGGCTGGGGCCAACGTCCTGACTTTC. The encoded protein is CASSIRFSTGAGANVLTF.

With regard to this clone: The sample carries other DNA sequences with the same CDR3. The chain has TRBV5-4 and TRBJ2-5; 8 bases agree with TRBD1. J lost 3 bases, V lost 0 bases, and 1 base had no gene match. The CDR3 sequence is 14 residues long. Germline V gene data show CDR1 as SGHNT and CDR2 as YYREEE (reference sequence). CDR3 sequence reads: CASSLAGGEETQYF. The CDR3 DNA follows: TGTGCCAGCAGCTTGGCAGGGGGCGAAGAGACCCAGTACTTC.

The chain combines TRBV5-4 with TRBJ1-4, with 7 bases lining up with TRBD1. The CDR3 has 15 amino acids. V lost 3 bases to trimming and J lost 5 bases; unmatched junction nucleotides: 7. The V gene's germline CDR1 is SGHNT and CDR2 YYREEE (reference sequence). Written as DNA, the CDR3 is TGTGCCAGCAGCTCAAAACAGGGGAGGAATGAAAAACTGTTTTTT. Translating gives CASSSKQGRNEKLFF.

The rearrangement uses TRBV7-3 and TRBJ2-5; D gene uncertain. In germline, CDR1 is SGHTA, CDR2 FQGTGA. V gave up 5 bases and J gave up 5 bases, with 12 bases separating them. This CDR3 is 13 amino acids long. The CDR3 DNA follows: TGTGCCAGCAGCCTCGGTAGCATTGAGACCCAGTACTTC. This gives the protein CASSLGSIETQYF. The variable domain in full, with the rest retrieved from reference TRBV7-3 and TRBJ2-5, is GAGVSQTPSNKVTEKGKYVELRCDPISGHTALYWYRQSLGQGPEFLIYFQGTGAADDSGLPNDRFFAVRPEGSVSTLKIQRTERGDSAVYLCASSLGSIETQYFGPGTRLLVL.

In its sample, this clone was seen a few times. The chain employs TRBV21-1 and TRBJ1-1; the D call TRBD1 from the table was never checked on the DNA. TRBV21-1 is a pseudogene locus. There are 10 residues in the CDR3. The CDR3 DNA reads TGTGCCAGCATCAGTCTGAAGGCTTTCTTT. Translated: CASISLKAFF.

This clone was detected only a few times. This chain links TRBV11-3 with TRBJ2-5; 14 bases are shared with TRBD2. This CDR3 region has 16 residues. Germline V lookup: CDR1 SGHNT, CDR2 YENEEA. Germline trimming cut 4 bases from V and 8 bases from J; bases unmatched to any gene: 9. The CDR3 nucleotides read TGTGCCAGCAGCTCCCGCGGGACTAGCGGGAGTAGTACCCAGTACTTC. Translated, it gives CASSSRGTSGSSTQYF.

This clone was observed once. The V and J genes are TRBV2 and TRBJ1-2, with D maybe TRBD1 (6 bases). From germline, CDR1 is SNHLY and CDR2 FYNNEI. V was cut by 6 bases and J by 4 bases, with 24 bases left in between. There are 17 residues in the CDR3. CDR3: CASSTSAIQGLGYGYTF. CDR3 DNA sequence: TGTGCCAGCAGCACCTCAGCTATACAGGGCTTAGGCTATGGCTACACCTTC. Together with reference TRBV2 and TRBJ1-2, the CDR3 gives the full variable domain: EPEVTQTPSHQVTQMGQEVILRCVPISNHLYFYWYRQILGQKVEFLVSFYNNEISEKSEIFDDQFSVERPDGSNFTLKIRSTKLEDSAMYFCASSTSAIQGLGYGYTFGSGTRLTVV.

This clone was observed a few times. The rearrangement links TRBV5-1 to TRBJ2-1; D is perhaps TRBD2 (5 bases). The V end lost 7 bases, the J end lost 4 bases, and 12 bases lay between the germline ends. The germline CDR1 and CDR2 sequences are SGHRS and YFSETQ. This CDR3 contains 13 residues. The CDR3 protein is CASALGVYNEQFF. Here the CDR3 DNA reads TGCGCCAGCGCATTGGGAGTTTACAATGAGCAGTTCTTC.

This sequence joins TRBV28 and TRBJ1-1; possibly TRBD1 for D (5 bases). V lost 3 bases and J 5 bases, leaving 16 bases between the germline ends. Per the germline V gene, CDR1 is MDHEN and CDR2 is SYDVKM. This CDR3 region has 15 residues. The CDR3: CASSFLASRETEAFF. The CDR3, as DNA: TGTGCCAGCAGTTTCCTAGCGTCCAGGGAAACTGAAGCTTTCTTT.

This clone came up a few times. This chain connects TRBV15 to TRBJ2-5, with D possibly TRBD2 on 5 matching bases. The CDR3 totals 14 residues. The germline V gene has CDR1 LNHNV and CDR2 YYDKDF (reference sequence). V was pared by 3 bases and J by 5 bases, with 13 bases between. The CDR3 region is CATSSQLLAETQYF. The CDR3 DNA reads as TGTGCCACCAGCAGTCAACTCCTAGCCGAGACCCAGTACTTC.

There are many counts of this clone. The chain links TRBV20-1 to TRBJ2-7, with D perhaps matching TRBD2 (5 bases). Per the germline V gene, CDR1 is DFQATT and CDR2 is SNEGSKA (reference sequence). The V and J ends lost 6 bases and 4 bases respectively, with 10 bases between them. The CDR3 runs to 11 residues. CDR3 sequence (DNA): TGCAGTGCCCAGACGGGGTACGAGCAGTACTTC. Protein: CSAQTGYEQYF.